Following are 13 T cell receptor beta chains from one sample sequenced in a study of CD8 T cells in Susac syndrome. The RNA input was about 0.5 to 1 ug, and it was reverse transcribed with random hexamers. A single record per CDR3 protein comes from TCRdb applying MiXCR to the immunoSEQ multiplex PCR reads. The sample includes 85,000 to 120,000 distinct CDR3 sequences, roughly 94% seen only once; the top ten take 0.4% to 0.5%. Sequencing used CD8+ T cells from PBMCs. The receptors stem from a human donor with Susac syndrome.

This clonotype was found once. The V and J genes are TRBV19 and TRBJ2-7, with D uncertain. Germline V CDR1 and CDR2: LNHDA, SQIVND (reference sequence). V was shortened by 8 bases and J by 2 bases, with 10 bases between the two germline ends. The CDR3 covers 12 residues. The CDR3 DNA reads TGTGCCAGTGGTAAGGCGGCCTACGAGCAGTACTTC. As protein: CASGKAAYEQYF.

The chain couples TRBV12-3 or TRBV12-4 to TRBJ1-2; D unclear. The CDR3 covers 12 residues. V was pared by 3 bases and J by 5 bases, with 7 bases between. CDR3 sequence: CASSFDGYGYTF. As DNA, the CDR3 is TGTGCCAGCAGTTTCGACGGTTATGGCTACACCTTC.

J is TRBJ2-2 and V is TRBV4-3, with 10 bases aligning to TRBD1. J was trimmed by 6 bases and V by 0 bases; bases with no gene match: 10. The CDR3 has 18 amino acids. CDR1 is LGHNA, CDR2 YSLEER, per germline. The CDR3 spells CASSQDRDRGYPSGELFF. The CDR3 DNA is TGCGCCAGCAGCCAAGATAGGGACAGGGGATACCCGTCCGGGGAGCTGTTTTTT.

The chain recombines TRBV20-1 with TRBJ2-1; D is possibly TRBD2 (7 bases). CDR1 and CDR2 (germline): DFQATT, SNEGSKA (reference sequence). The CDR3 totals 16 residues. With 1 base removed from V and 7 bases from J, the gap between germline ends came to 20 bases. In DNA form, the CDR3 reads TGCAGTGCTAGAGGACTAGAAGGGGGGGGGCCGAATGAGCAGTTCTTC. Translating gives CSARGLEGGGPNEQFF.

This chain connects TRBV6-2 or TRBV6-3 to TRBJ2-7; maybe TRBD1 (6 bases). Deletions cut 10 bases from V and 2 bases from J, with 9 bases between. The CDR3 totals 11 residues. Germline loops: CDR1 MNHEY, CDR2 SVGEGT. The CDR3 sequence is CATGQPYEQYF. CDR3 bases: TGTGCCACAGGACAGCCCTACGAGCAGTACTTC.

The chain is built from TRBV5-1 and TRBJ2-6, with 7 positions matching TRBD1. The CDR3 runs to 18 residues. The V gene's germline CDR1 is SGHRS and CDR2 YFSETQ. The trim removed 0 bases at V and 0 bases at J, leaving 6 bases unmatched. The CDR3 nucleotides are TGCGCCAGCAGCTTGGTGACAGGGCCATCCTCTGGGGCCAACGTCCTGACTTTC. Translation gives CASSLVTGPSSGANVLTF.

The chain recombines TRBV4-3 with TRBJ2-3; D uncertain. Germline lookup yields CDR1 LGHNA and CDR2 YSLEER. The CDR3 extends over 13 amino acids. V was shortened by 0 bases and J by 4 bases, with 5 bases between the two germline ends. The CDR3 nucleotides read TGCGCCAGCAGCCAAGATGGAGCAGATACGCAGTATTTT. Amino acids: CASSQDGADTQYF.

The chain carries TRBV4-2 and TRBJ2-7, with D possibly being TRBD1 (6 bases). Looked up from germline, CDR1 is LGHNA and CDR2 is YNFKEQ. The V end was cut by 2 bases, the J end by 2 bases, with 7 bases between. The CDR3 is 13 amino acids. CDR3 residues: CASSQNRAYEQYF. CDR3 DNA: TGTGCCAGCAGCCAAAACAGGGCCTACGAGCAGTACTTC.

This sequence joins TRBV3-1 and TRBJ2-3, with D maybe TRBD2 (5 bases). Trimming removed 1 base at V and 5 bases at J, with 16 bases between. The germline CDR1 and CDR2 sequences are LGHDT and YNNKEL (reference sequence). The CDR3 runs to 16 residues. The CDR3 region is CASSQVALLQGDTQYF. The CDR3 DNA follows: TGTGCCAGCAGCCAAGTAGCGTTACTTCAAGGAGATACGCAGTATTTT.

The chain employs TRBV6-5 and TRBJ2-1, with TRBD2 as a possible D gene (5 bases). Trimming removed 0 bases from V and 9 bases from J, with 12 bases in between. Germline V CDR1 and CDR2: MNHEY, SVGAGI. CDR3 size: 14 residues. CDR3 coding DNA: TGTGCCAGCAGTTACTCGAGAGCCCGGGGTGAGCAGTTCTTC. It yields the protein CASSYSRARGEQFF.

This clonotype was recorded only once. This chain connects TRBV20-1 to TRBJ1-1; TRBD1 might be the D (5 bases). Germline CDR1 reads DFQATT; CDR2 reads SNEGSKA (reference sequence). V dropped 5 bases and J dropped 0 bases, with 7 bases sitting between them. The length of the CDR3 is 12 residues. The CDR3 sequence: CSAGHLNTEAFF. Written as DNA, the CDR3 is TGCAGTGCTGGACACCTGAACACTGAAGCTTTCTTT.

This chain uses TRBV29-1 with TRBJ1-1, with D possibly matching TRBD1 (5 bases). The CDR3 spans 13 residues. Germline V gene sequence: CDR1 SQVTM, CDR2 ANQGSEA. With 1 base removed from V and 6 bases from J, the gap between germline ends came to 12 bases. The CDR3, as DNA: TGCAGCGTTGAAGTTGAGACAGCGGCTGAAGCTTTCTTT. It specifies CSVEVETAAEAFF.

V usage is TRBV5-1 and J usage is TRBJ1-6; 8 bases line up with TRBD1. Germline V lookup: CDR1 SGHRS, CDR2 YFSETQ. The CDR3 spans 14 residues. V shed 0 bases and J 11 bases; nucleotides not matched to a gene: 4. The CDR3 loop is CASSLGGTGPPLHF. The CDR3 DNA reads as TGCGCCAGCAGCTTGGGAGGGACAGGACCACCCCTCCACTTT.